This is a list of T cell receptor beta chains from one sample in a study of cytomegalovirus exposure and HLA in healthy donors. The table came from immunoSEQ multiplex PCR; TCRdb's copy has only in-frame clones and leaves some out. Here the sample spans around 170,000 clones, 65% to 75% being singletons. Sequencing was carried out using PBMCs. The receptors come from a girl aged 10-17 years in good health and CMV-seronegative. The CDR3 runs from the conserved cysteine through the conserved F or W. A D gene is named only where the DNA matches it firmly. Size tells how often a clone was seen (once, few, many) or the class of an expanded clone, and some rows leave it out.

v_call	j_call	clone_size	d_call	cdr3_aa	cdr3_nt
TRBV6-1	TRBJ2-5	NA	NA	CASSGQLEETQYF	TGTGCCAGCAGTGGACAGTTAGAAGAGACCCAGTACTTC
TRBV11-2	TRBJ1-3	NA	TRBD1	CASSLTPGGAGNTIYF	TGTGCCAGCAGCTTAACCCCAGGGGGTGCTGGAAACACCATATATTTT
TRBV6-5	TRBJ1-2	NA	NA	CASSRSTGNYGYTF	TGTGCCAGCAGTAGGTCCACAGGGAACTATGGCTACACCTTC
TRBV27	TRBJ1-4	NA	NA	CASSGGKLFF	TGTGCCAGCTCGGGGGGAAAACTGTTTTTT
TRBV2	TRBJ1-6	few	TRBD1	CASSGQGADLHF	TGTGCCAGCAGCGGACAGGGAGCGGATCTCCACTTT
TRBV27	TRBJ1-1	NA	TRBD1	CASSFLTGEAFF	TGTGCCAGCAGTTTCCTGACAGGGGAAGCTTTCTTT
TRBV30	TRBJ1-1	NA	TRBD1	CAWSRRGRTTEAFF	TGTGCCTGGAGCCGCAGGGGGCGGACCACTGAAGCTTTCTTT
TRBV6-5	TRBJ1-1	NA	NA	CASSEYAMNTEAFF	TGTGCCAGCAGTGAATACGCGATGAACACTGAAGCTTTCTTT
TRBV18	TRBJ1-4	few	NA	CASSPREVDNEKLFF	TGTGCCAGCTCACCACGGGAGGTCGATAATGAAAAACTGTTTTTT
TRBV6-1	TRBJ2-5	NA	NA	CASTPQEAAEETQYF	TGTGCCAGCACCCCCCAGGAAGCGGCTGAAGAGACCCAGTACTTC
TRBV27	TRBJ2-3	NA	TRBD1	CASRRDRGQSDTQYF	TGTGCCAGCAGGAGGGACAGGGGGCAATCAGATACGCAGTATTTT
TRBV10-3	TRBJ2-1	few	NA	CAISVHGGYNEQFF	TGTGCCATCAGTGTTCACGGCGGCTACAATGAGCAGTTCTTC
TRBV19	TRBJ1-2	NA	TRBD1	CASSQGQGSFLGGYTF	TGTGCCAGTAGTCAAGGACAGGGTTCCTTTCTGGGAGGCTACACCTTC
TRBV25-1	TRBJ1-2	NA	TRBD1	CASSAETGLTRNGYTF	TGTGCCAGCAGTGCTGAGACAGGGCTTACGAGGAATGGCTACACCTTC
TRBV29-1	TRBJ2-3	NA	NA	CSVDSDTQYF	TGCAGCGTGGACAGTGATACGCAGTATTTT
TRBV9	TRBJ2-3	NA	TRBD2	CASSAIAGGKQYF	TGTGCCAGCAGCGCCATAGCGGGGGGCAAGCAGTATTTT
TRBV30	TRBJ1-3	few	NA	CAWSVGPGNTIYF	TGTGCCTGGAGTGTTGGGCCTGGAAACACCATATATTTT
TRBV27	TRBJ2-3	NA	TRBD1	CASSLGTGRGGPADTQYF	TGTGCCAGCAGTTTAGGGACAGGGAGAGGAGGGCCGGCAGATACGCAGTATTTT
TRBV6-6	TRBJ2-3	NA	TRBD1	CASSPQGEEETDTQYF	TGTGCCAGCAGCCCACAGGGGGAGGAGGAAACAGATACGCAGTATTTT
TRBV5-1	TRBJ2-3	NA	TRBD2	CASSLAASGGASPSTDTQYF	TGCGCCAGCAGCTTGGCGGCTAGCGGGGGGGCATCACCTAGCACAGATACGCAGTATTTT
TRBV19	TRBJ2-7	NA	NA	CASTTNRGGEQYF	TGTGCCAGTACCACAAACAGGGGAGGCGAGCAGTACTTC
TRBV7-2	TRBJ2-3	NA	NA	CASIFQPGDTQYF	TGTGCCAGCATCTTTCAACCCGGGGATACGCAGTATTTT
TRBV5-4	TRBJ1-2	NA	TRBD1	CASSSSDRGRSGYTF	TGTGCCAGCAGTTCTTCAGACAGGGGGCGTAGTGGCTACACCTTC
TRBV2	TRBJ1-5	few	NA	CASSVDTVNQPQHF	TGTGCCAGCAGTGTGGACACCGTTAATCAGCCCCAGCATTTT
TRBV5-1	TRBJ2-3	few	NA	CASSLAGSGSSTDTQYF	TGCGCCAGCAGCTTGGCCGGCTCAGGGTCTAGCACAGATACGCAGTATTTT
TRBV29-1	TRBJ2-4	NA	TRBD2	CSVGGGSRENIQYF	TGCAGCGTGGGCGGGGGGTCAAGGGAAAACATTCAGTACTTC
TRBV5-1	TRBJ2-7	NA	NA	CASSLGAEEYITKYEQYF	TGCGCCAGCAGCTTGGGGGCGGAGGAGTATATTACTAAGTACGAGCAGTACTTC
TRBV19	TRBJ2-1	NA	TRBD1	CASSISQGRHNEQFF	TGTGCCAGTAGTATATCACAGGGGCGTCACAATGAGCAGTTCTTC
TRBV7-9	TRBJ1-2	NA	TRBD1	CASVGQGASVYGYTF	TGTGCCAGTGTGGGACAGGGGGCGTCGGTCTATGGCTACACCTTC
TRBV14	TRBJ2-5	NA	NA	CASSQEYLETQYF	TGTGCCAGCAGCCAAGAATATTTAGAGACCCAGTACTTC
TRBV9	TRBJ1-6	NA	TRBD1	CASSVEQGLNSPLHF	TGTGCCAGCAGCGTGGAACAGGGGCTTAATTCACCCCTCCACTTT
TRBV6-1	TRBJ1-4	NA	NA	CASSTGFVDEKLFF	TGTGCCAGCAGTACAGGGTTTGTTGATGAAAAACTGTTTTTT
TRBV19	TRBJ1-5	NA	NA	CASTQGNQPQHF	TGTGCCAGTACCCAGGGTAATCAGCCCCAGCATTTT
TRBV13	TRBJ2-3	NA	TRBD2	CASSLGGGLAGNTDTQYF	TGTGCCAGCAGCTTAGGCGGCGGTCTAGCGGGGAACACAGATACGCAGTATTTT
TRBV2	TRBJ2-2	few	NA	CASISNTGELFF	TGTGCCAGCATCAGTAACACCGGGGAGCTGTTTTTT
TRBV11-2	TRBJ2-5	NA	NA	CASSLISEAQYF	TGTGCCAGCAGTTTGATTTCAGAGGCCCAGTACTTC
TRBV19	TRBJ2-7	NA	NA	CASSISEGLSYEQYF	TGTGCCAGTAGTATAAGCGAGGGCCTCTCCTACGAGCAGTACTTC
TRBV9	TRBJ2-7	NA	TRBD1	CASSAGQGASYGQYF	TGTGCCAGCAGCGCGGGACAGGGGGCCTCCTACGGGCAGTACTTC
TRBV6-1	TRBJ1-1	few	NA	CASSESQGFRAFF	TGTGCCAGCAGTGAATCCCAGGGGTTCCGGGCTTTCTTT
TRBV15	TRBJ2-1	NA	TRBD1	CATSTPDRGTIDEQFF	TGTGCCACCAGCACCCCGGACAGGGGGACGATCGATGAGCAGTTCTTC
TRBV13	TRBJ2-3	NA	NA	CASSLVVVDTQYF	TGTGCCAGCAGCTTAGTTGTCGTAGATACGCAGTATTTT
TRBV7-3	TRBJ2-5	few	TRBD2	CASSPGGFETQYF	TGTGCCAGCAGCCCGGGGGGTTTCGAGACCCAGTACTTC
TRBV11-2	TRBJ1-1	few	NA	CASRPIGGFVEAFF	TGTGCCAGTCGACCTATAGGGGGTTTTGTTGAAGCTTTCTTT
TRBV5-6	TRBJ2-6	few	TRBD1	CASSLVTTGVGVLTF	TGTGCCAGCAGCTTGGTGACAACAGGGGTCGGAGTCCTGACTTTC
TRBV7-2	TRBJ1-4	few	NA	CAISRGKLFF	TGTGCCATCAGTAGGGGAAAACTGTTTTTT
TRBV7-3	TRBJ1-1	few	TRBD1	CASSDRGGTTEAFF	TGTGCCAGCAGCGACAGGGGTGGAACCACTGAAGCTTTCTTT
TRBV10-3	TRBJ2-3	NA	TRBD1	CAISESQGATDTQYF	TGTGCCATCAGTGAGTCCCAGGGGGCTACAGATACGCAGTATTTT
TRBV13	TRBJ2-7	NA	NA	CASSDSGDHEQYF	TGTGCCAGCAGCGACTCAGGGGACCACGAGCAGTACTTC